This paragraph reports one T cell receptor (beta chain). The data were taken from a study of blood T cell repertoires in COVID-19. At the level of the study: Material from acute and convalescent COVID-19 was sourced from the United States, Italy and Spain. The cDNA or gDNA used as material had been derived from T cells, B-cell-depleted T cells, or PBMCs.

Authors' methods: Scientists estimated how many nucleated cells there were by amplifying reference gene primers. Repertoires were generated with immunoSEQ multiplex PCR, while TCRdb's copy carries only in-frame clones and drops some. V and J calls and clone size are those listed in that table; D and trimming were worked out from the DNA. Of some 250,000 clones detected, around 86% appear once; the ten largest clones hold 2% to 2.5%. V was clipped by 1 base and J by 0 bases, with 8 bases between them. The CDR3 contains 15 residues. CDR1 is MGHRA and CDR2 is YSYEKL in the germline V gene. This clonotype was obtained from a man under 40 who had recovered from COVID-19. The chain uses TRBV4-1 and TRBJ2-3; possible D gene TRBD2, 5 bases. Sequencing was performed on peripheral blood. In DNA, the CDR3 is TGCGCCAGCAGCCAAGGGGAGTATAGCACAGATACGCAGTATTTT. It is translated as CASSQGEYSTDTQYF.